The rows below give T cell receptor beta chains drawn from one sample of a study of blood T cell repertoires in COVID-19. The method was immunoSEQ multiplex PCR; TCRdb's version includes in-frame clones alone and lacks a portion of them. The repertoire consists of under 200,000 clones, with about 82% occurring once and the leading ten covering 4.5% to 5.5%. Sequencing was done on a sample of peripheral blood. The origin of the receptors is a woman aged 25 to 39 with acute or convalescent COVID-19. Each CDR3 is given with its conserved first and last residue. D genes are given only for firm matches. Clone size appears in some rows only: once, few, many, or a class for an expanded clone.

j_call,clone_size,d_call,v_call,cdr3_aa,cdr3_nt
TRBJ2-7,-,TRBD2,TRBV5-4,CASSLSGGGTYEQYF,TGTGCCAGCAGCTTGTCCGGGGGGGGGACCTACGAGCAGTACTTC
TRBJ2-4,-,TRBD1,TRBV11-2,CASSLVSGTGVQYF,TGTGCCAGCAGCTTAGTTAGCGGGACAGGGGTACAGTACTTC
TRBJ2-3,-,TRBD2,TRBV27,CASSHTSGGGDTQYF,TGTGCCAGCAGCCACACTAGCGGAGGGGGTGATACGCAGTATTTT
TRBJ2-7,-,TRBD2,TRBV7-2,CASSLAPSSGRDEQYF,TGTGCCAGCAGCTTAGCGCCGAGTAGCGGGAGAGACGAGCAGTACTTC
TRBJ2-6,few,TRBD1,TRBV4-3,CASSQGDSSSGANVLTF,TGCGCCAGCAGCCAAGGGGACAGTAGCTCTGGGGCCAACGTCCTGACTTTC
TRBJ1-5,-,-,TRBV24-1,CATSDGGGGNQPQHF,TGTGCCACCAGTGACGGTGGTGGAGGCAATCAGCCCCAGCATTTT
TRBJ1-2,-,-,TRBV28,CASSSPLPGIGYTF,TGTGCCAGCAGTTCCCCCTTGCCAGGGATCGGCTACACCTTC
TRBJ2-2,-,-,TRBV27,CASSSNTGELFF,TGTGCCAGCAGTTCTAACACCGGGGAGCTGTTTTTT
TRBJ1-5,once,-,TRBV28,CASSLNGGRKPQHF,TGTGCCAGCAGTTTGAACGGAGGGAGAAAGCCCCAGCATTTT
TRBJ2-7,few,TRBD2,TRBV15,CATSRETSGPYEQYF,TGTGCCACCAGCAGAGAGACTAGCGGACCCTACGAGCAGTACTTC
TRBJ1-1,-,-,TRBV12-3/TRBV12-4,CASRPAVNTEAFF,TGTGCCAGCAGGCCGGCGGTGAACACTGAAGCTTTCTTT
TRBJ2-5,-,TRBD2,TRBV28,CASSPSIAGGPKTQYF,TGTGCCAGCAGCCCCTCAATAGCGGGAGGGCCAAAGACCCAGTACTTC
TRBJ2-1,-,-,TRBV9,CASSVGTLSYNEQFF,TGTGCCAGCAGCGTAGGGACACTCTCCTACAATGAGCAGTTCTTC
TRBJ2-3,few,TRBD1,TRBV15,CATSRDTGWDRGTDTQYF,TGTGCCACCAGCAGAGATACGGGATGGGACAGGGGCACAGATACGCAGTATTTT
TRBJ1-3,-,-,TRBV28,CASSLGSSGNTIYF,TGTGCCAGCAGTTTGGGCAGCTCTGGAAACACCATATATTTT
TRBJ2-1,-,TRBD1,TRBV9,CASSRDVGTGGNEQFF,TGTGCCAGCAGCCGAGACGTGGGGACAGGGGGCAATGAGCAGTTCTTC
TRBJ2-4,-,TRBD1,TRBV29-1,CSVGVGGQNIQYF,TGCAGCGTTGGGGTAGGGGGCCAAAACATTCAGTACTTC
TRBJ2-7,once,TRBD1,TRBV5-1,CASSLVGGQGNEQYF,TGCGCCAGCAGCTTGGTTGGGGGACAGGGCAACGAGCAGTACTTC
TRBJ1-5,-,-,TRBV28,CASQRGYSNQPQHF,TGTGCCAGCCAACGGGGGTATAGCAATCAGCCCCAGCATTTT
TRBJ2-5,-,-,TRBV25-1,CASSEQRAQETQYF,TGTGCCAGCAGTGAACAGCGGGCCCAAGAGACCCAGTACTTC
TRBJ2-1,-,TRBD1,TRBV6-2/TRBV6-3,CASSSMPGQGNEQFF,TGTGCCAGCAGTTCCATGCCGGGACAGGGGAATGAGCAGTTCTTC
TRBJ1-1,-,-,TRBV3-1/TRBV3-2,CASSQVSTEAFF,TGTGCCAGCAGCCAAGTGAGCACTGAAGCTTTCTTT
TRBJ1-3,-,-,TRBV3-1/TRBV3-2,CASTNREKAIYF,TGTGCCAGCACCAACCGGGAGAAGGCCATATATTTT
TRBJ1-1,-,-,TRBV4-2,CASSQDGWTEAFF,TGTGCCAGCAGCCAAGACGGGTGGACTGAAGCTTTCTTT
TRBJ2-7,-,TRBD1,TRBV7-2,CASSKPGQGYEQYF,TGTGCCAGCAGCAAACCGGGACAGGGTTACGAGCAGTACTTC
TRBJ2-7,-,-,TRBV6-5,CASRRDYEQYF,TGTGCCAGCAGGCGGGACTACGAGCAGTACTTC
TRBJ2-3,-,TRBD2,TRBV5-1,CASRLTSGLTSTDTQYF,TGCGCCAGCAGGCTGACTAGCGGACTCACTAGCACAGATACGCAGTATTTT
TRBJ2-7,few,TRBD1,TRBV9,CASSVGALLSGGNYEQYF,TGTGCCAGCAGCGTAGGGGCTTTGTTATCAGGGGGCAACTACGAGCAGTACTTC
TRBJ1-2,-,TRBD1,TRBV4-1,CASSQPGQGKGYTF,TGCGCCAGCAGCCAACCGGGACAGGGGAAAGGCTACACCTTC
TRBJ2-4,-,TRBD1,TRBV19,CASSRGQVAKNIQYF,TGTGCCAGTAGTCGGGGACAGGTAGCCAAAAACATTCAGTACTTC
TRBJ1-2,-,TRBD1,TRBV13,CASSLVGTGTDGYTF,TGTGCCAGCAGCTTAGTAGGGACAGGGACGGATGGCTACACCTTC
TRBJ2-1,-,-,TRBV7-9,CASSFSGSGEQFF,TGTGCCAGCAGCTTTTCGGGTAGCGGAGAGCAGTTCTTC
TRBJ2-5,-,TRBD1,TRBV6-5,CASSYRGQGGTKTQYF,TGTGCCAGCAGTTACAGGGGACAGGGGGGAACGAAGACCCAGTACTTC
TRBJ1-4,-,-,TRBV5-1,CASSLDGTTDEKLFF,TGCGCCAGCAGCTTGGACGGGACAACAGATGAAAAACTGTTTTTT
TRBJ2-7,few,-,TRBV7-8,CASSLGSRLQGGEQYF,TGTGCCAGCAGCTTAGGAAGCCGGCTTCAGGGTGGCGAGCAGTACTTC
TRBJ2-1,-,TRBD1,TRBV19,CASSFRTGQQFF,TGTGCCAGTAGTTTCCGGACAGGTCAGCAGTTCTTC
TRBJ2-5,-,-,TRBV5-1,CASSPAEQETQYF,TGCGCCAGCAGCCCCGCGGAGCAAGAGACCCAGTACTTC
TRBJ1-2,-,-,TRBV29-1,CSVPRAGGYTF,TGCAGCGTTCCGAGGGCGGGTGGCTACACCTTC
TRBJ1-6,-,-,TRBV28,CASSFEGQNSPLHF,TGTGCCAGCAGTTTCGAGGGTCAGAATTCACCCCTCCACTTT
TRBJ2-3,-,-,TRBV7-2,CASSPLGGRTAHTQYF,TGTGCCAGCAGCCCCCTGGGGGGACGGACCGCCCATACGCAGTATTTT
TRBJ1-6,-,-,TRBV4-3,CASSQDQGSPLHF,TGCGCCAGCAGCCAAGATCAGGGATCACCCCTCCACTTT
TRBJ2-1,-,TRBD2,TRBV7-6,CASSLTSGGDLTYNEQFF,TGTGCCAGCAGCTTAACTAGCGGGGGGGATCTCACCTACAATGAGCAGTTCTTC
TRBJ1-3,-,-,TRBV3-1/TRBV3-2,CASSQEGSSGNTIYF,TGTGCCAGCAGCCAAGAGGGGAGCTCTGGAAACACCATATATTTT
TRBJ2-5,-,-,TRBV19,CASSSYRDQETQYF,TGTGCCAGTAGTAGTTACAGGGACCAAGAGACCCAGTACTTC
TRBJ1-1,-,TRBD1,TRBV27,CASSSRGRVTEAFF,TGTGCCAGCAGTTCCAGGGGGCGCGTCACTGAAGCTTTCTTT
TRBJ2-5,-,-,TRBV6-5,CASSYLDSQYF,TGTGCCAGCAGTTACTTGGACAGCCAGTACTTC
TRBJ1-3,-,-,TRBV6-6,CASSRRSGTTSSGNTIYF,TGTGCCAGCAGTCGACGTTCCGGGACTACGAGCTCTGGAAACACCATATATTTT
TRBJ1-2,-,-,TRBV4-3,CASSQDPQGFNYGYTF,TGCGCCAGCAGCCAAGATCCCCAGGGTTTCAACTATGGCTACACCTTC
TRBJ2-7,-,TRBD1,TRBV27,CAVGQGSSSYEQYF,TGTGCCGTCGGACAGGGCTCCTCCTCCTACGAGCAGTACTTC
TRBJ2-2,-,TRBD1,TRBV28,CASGDRGFNTGELFF,TGTGCCAGCGGGGACAGGGGGTTCAACACCGGGGAGCTGTTTTTT
TRBJ1-1,-,-,TRBV15,CATSRGLGGGKMNTEAFF,TGTGCCACCAGCAGAGGATTGGGCGGGGGCAAGATGAACACTGAAGCTTTCTTT